This T cell receptor beta chain is from a study of T-cell memory formation after mild COVID-19. The study, taken as a whole, reports: Researchers report contracting CD4+ clones mostly in CM and EM, with CD8+ clones in EMRA.

TCRdb used MiXCR to reprocess the 5' RACE reads, holding one entry per CDR3 protein. This sample has roughly 510,000 distinct CDR3 sequences, with roughly 17% found just once. As to this clonotype: Its antigen is not identified.

CDR3 size: 17 residues. Germline CDR1 is SGHRS and CDR2 is YFSETQ. V lost 2 bases to trimming and J lost 0 bases, with 12 bases between them. The chain couples TRBV5-1 to TRBJ2-6; either TRBD1 or TRBD2 may fit D (5 bases each). Material for sequencing was PBMCs or a T cell subset sorted from them (not recorded which). This TCR derives from an adult woman who had mild COVID-19 (a few samples of this study predate the infection). Cell type and time point are not known. The CDR3: CASSLDGASSGANVLTF. Written as DNA, the CDR3 is TGCGCCAGCAGCTTAGACGGGGCGAGCTCTGGGGCCAACGTCCTGACTTTC.